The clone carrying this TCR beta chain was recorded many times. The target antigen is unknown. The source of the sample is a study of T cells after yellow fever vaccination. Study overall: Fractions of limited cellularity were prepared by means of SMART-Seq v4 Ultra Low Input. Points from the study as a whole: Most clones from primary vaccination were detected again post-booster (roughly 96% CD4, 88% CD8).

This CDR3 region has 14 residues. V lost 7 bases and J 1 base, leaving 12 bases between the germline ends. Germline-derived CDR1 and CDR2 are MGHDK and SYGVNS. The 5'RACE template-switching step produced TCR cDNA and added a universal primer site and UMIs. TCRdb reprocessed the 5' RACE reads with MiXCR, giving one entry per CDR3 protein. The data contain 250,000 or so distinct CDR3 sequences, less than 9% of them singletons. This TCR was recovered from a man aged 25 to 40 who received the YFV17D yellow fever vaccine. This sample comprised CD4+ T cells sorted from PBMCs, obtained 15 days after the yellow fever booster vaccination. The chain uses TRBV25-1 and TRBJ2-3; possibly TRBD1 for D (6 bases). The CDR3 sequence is CASMLEGGTDTQYF. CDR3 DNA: TGTGCCAGCATGCTCGAGGGGGGCACAGATACGCAGTATTTT.